This TCR beta chain originates from a study of OX40 agonist ivuxolimab in advanced cancers. V dropped 6 bases and J dropped 6; count of bases not matched to a gene: 16. Germline values: CDR1 MDHEN, CDR2 SYDVKM. The CDR3 has 18 amino acids. The assay was immunoSEQ multiplex PCR, and TCRdb's table has in-frame clones only and misses some. Of nearly 80,000 clones detected, roughly 81% appear once; the ten largest clones hold 25%. The clonotype was recovered from an adult with an advanced solid tumor such as melanoma, head and neck, liver or kidney cancer. The chain combines TRBV28 with TRBJ2-1, with TRBD2 matching over 11 bases. The sample was CD4+ or CD8+ T cells sorted from blood, taken in a trial of the OX40 agonist ivuxolimab. The CDR3 DNA is TGTGCCAGCAGCGATCTCGGGCTAGCGGGAGGCATTGGCAATGAGCAGTTCTTC. Its translation: CASSDLGLAGGIGNEQFF.